The rows below give T cell receptor beta chains drawn from one sample of a study of blood T cell repertoires in COVID-19. The protocol was immunoSEQ multiplex PCR, while the TCRdb copy is restricted to in-frame clones and leaves out a portion. Seen here are some 130,000 clones, about 70% observed once, and the top ten hold 1.5% to 2%. Input material: peripheral blood. The receptors originated from a woman between 65 and 79 years old with acute or convalescent COVID-19. Both conserved end residues are part of each CDR3. D genes are given only for firm matches. Clone size is given for some rows only: seen once, a few or many times, or a class if the clone is expanded.

V	size	J	D	CDR3
TRBV6-2/TRBV6-3	NA	TRBJ1-3	NA	CASSLVTGTPGNTIYF
TRBV5-5	NA	TRBJ2-1	NA	CASSSTGVTYNEQFF
TRBV6-1	NA	TRBJ2-5	TRBD1	CASSFRGTQETQYF
TRBV10-3	NA	TRBJ2-7	NA	CAISVSNYEQYF
TRBV10-3	once	TRBJ2-1	TRBD2	CAISEHSGTSYNEQFF
TRBV7-2	NA	TRBJ1-1	NA	CASSFGPTEAFF
TRBV10-3	NA	TRBJ2-5	TRBD1	CAISETGTAFQETQYF
TRBV5-1	few	TRBJ2-6	TRBD1	CASSLWSGGSGANVLTF
TRBV28	once	TRBJ2-1	TRBD2	CASIEAGGPSYNEQFF
TRBV18	NA	TRBJ2-3	NA	CASSPVGASTDTQYF
TRBV5-1	NA	TRBJ2-7	TRBD2	CASSLGGVGGRGNEQYF
TRBV18	NA	TRBJ1-5	NA	CASSPTGADQPQHF
TRBV3-1/TRBV3-2	NA	TRBJ2-5	TRBD2	CASSQEGVDGTSGRVGGETQYF
TRBV18	once	TRBJ1-6	NA	CASSPRQISSYNSPLHF
TRBV7-2	NA	TRBJ2-4	NA	CASSLYGDIQYF
TRBV5-1	NA	TRBJ2-1	NA	CASSSSPTRIINNEQFF
TRBV6-5	few	TRBJ2-1	NA	CASRSGPAYNEQFF
TRBV6-1	few	TRBJ1-6	TRBD1	CASSERGTGDSPLHF
TRBV27	NA	TRBJ1-6	NA	CASSLSIQGPYNSPLHF
TRBV7-2	NA	TRBJ1-1	NA	CASSLAPQGWNTEAFF
TRBV28	once	TRBJ2-7	NA	CASSWGPTTYEQYF
TRBV19	NA	TRBJ1-1	NA	CASRRKGNTEAFF
TRBV7-2	NA	TRBJ1-1	NA	CASSFGAANTEAFF
TRBV7-8	few	TRBJ1-1	NA	CASSAGTGGNTEAFF